The rows below give T cell receptor beta chains drawn from one sample of a study of cytomegalovirus exposure and HLA in healthy donors. Data came from immunoSEQ multiplex PCR; TCRdb stores just in-frame clones and leaves some out. This sample carries 75,000 to 90,000 clones, around 79% of them seen once, and the ten largest clones take around 4.3%. Source material: PBMCs. The receptors derive from a middle-aged man in good health and CMV-seronegative. CDR3s include the opening cysteine and the closing phenylalanine or tryptophan. A D gene is named only where the DNA matches it firmly. Clone size is given for some rows only: seen once, a few or many times, or a class if the clone is expanded.

few	TRBV9	TRBD2	TRBJ2-7	15	TGTGCCAGCAGCCCGCTTGGTAGCGGGATGGAGGAGCAGTACTTC	CASSPLGSGMEEQYF
.	TRBV13	TRBD1	TRBJ1-4	14	TGTGCCAGCAGCCCCGGGACAGGGAGTGAAAAACTGTTTTTT	CASSPGTGSEKLFF
.	TRBV19	.	TRBJ1-2	13	TGTGCCAGTAGTATAGATGTGGCCAGTGGCTACACCTTC	CASSIDVASGYTF
.	TRBV12-5	.	TRBJ1-1	13	TGTGCTAGTGCCTGGGACTTAATGACTGAAGCTTTCTTT	CASAWDLMTEAFF
.	TRBV28	.	TRBJ2-1	13	TGTGCCAGCAGTTCTTCTAACCGGGATGAGCAGTTCTTC	CASSSSNRDEQFF
.	TRBV10-1	TRBD2	TRBJ2-3	17	TGCGCCAGCAGCCACCTGTCTAGCGGAAGTAGCACAGATACGCAGTATTTT	CASSHLSSGSSTDTQYF
.	TRBV9	.	TRBJ2-1	15	TGTGCCAGCAGCTCCGGGTTAGGCACCTACAATGAGCAGTTCTTC	CASSSGLGTYNEQFF
.	TRBV29-1	TRBD1	TRBJ1-3	12	TGCAGCGCTTTCGACAGGGCAAACACCATATATTTT	CSAFDRANTIYF
.	TRBV11-3	TRBD1	TRBJ2-3	17	TGTGCCAGCAGCTCAAATGCAGGGGGATTAGGGTCAGATACGCAGTATTTT	CASSSNAGGLGSDTQYF
.	TRBV7-9	TRBD1	TRBJ2-3	16	TGTGCCAGCAGCTTAATGGACAGGGGGTACACAGATACGCAGTATTTT	CASSLMDRGYTDTQYF
.	TRBV2	TRBD2	TRBJ2-7	15	TGTGCCAGCAGTTCCCAGGGACTAGCGGAGAACGAGCAGTACTTC	CASSSQGLAENEQYF
.	TRBV6-5	TRBD2	TRBJ2-1	15	TGTGCCAGCAGAATTAGCGGGACTTCAAATAATGAGCAGTTCTTC	CASRISGTSNNEQFF
.	TRBV6-5	.	TRBJ2-7	14	TGTGCCAGCAGCCTAGGGGCGGCTACCTACGAGCAGTACTTC	CASSLGAATYEQYF
.	TRBV5-1	TRBD2	TRBJ2-7	15	TGCGCCAGCAGCCCCCCGGGACTAGCGGGCCACGAGCAGTACTTC	CASSPPGLAGHEQYF
.	TRBV19	.	TRBJ1-1	15	TGTGCCAGTAGTATCGTGGGCAGTTCCTTCACTGAAGCTTTCTTT	CASSIVGSSFTEAFF
.	TRBV7-2	TRBD2	TRBJ2-1	17	TGTGCCAGCAGCCAGGGGACTAGCGGGAGCGGCTACAATGAGCAGTTCTTC	CASSQGTSGSGYNEQFF
.	TRBV6-5	.	TRBJ1-5	15	TGTGCCAGCAGCCCAGAGTCCCGGAGGAATCAGCCCCAGCATTTT	CASSPESRRNQPQHF